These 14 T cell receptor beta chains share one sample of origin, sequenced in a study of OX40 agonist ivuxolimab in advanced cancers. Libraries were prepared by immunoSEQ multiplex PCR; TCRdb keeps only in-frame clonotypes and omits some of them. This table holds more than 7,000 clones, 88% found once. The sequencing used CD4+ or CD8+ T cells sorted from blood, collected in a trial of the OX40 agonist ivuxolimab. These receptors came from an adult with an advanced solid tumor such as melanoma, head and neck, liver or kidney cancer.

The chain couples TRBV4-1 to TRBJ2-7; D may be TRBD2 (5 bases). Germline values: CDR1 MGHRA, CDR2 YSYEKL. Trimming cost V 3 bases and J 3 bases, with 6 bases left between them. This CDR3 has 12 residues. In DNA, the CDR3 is TGCGCCAGCAGCCACGGGAACTACGAGCAGTACTTC. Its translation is CASSHGNYEQYF.

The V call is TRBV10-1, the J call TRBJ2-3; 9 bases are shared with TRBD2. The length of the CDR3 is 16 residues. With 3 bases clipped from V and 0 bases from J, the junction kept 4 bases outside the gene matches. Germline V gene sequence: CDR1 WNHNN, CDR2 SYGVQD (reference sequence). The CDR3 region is CASSEGLAPSTDTQYF. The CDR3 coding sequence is TGCGCCAGCAGTGAAGGACTAGCGCCCAGCACAGATACGCAGTATTTT.

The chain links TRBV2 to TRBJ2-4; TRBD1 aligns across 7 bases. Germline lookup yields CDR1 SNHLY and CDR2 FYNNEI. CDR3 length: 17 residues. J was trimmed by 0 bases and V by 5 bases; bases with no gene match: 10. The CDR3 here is CASSPASRQGAKNIQYF. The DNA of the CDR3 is TGTGCCAGCAGTCCAGCATCCCGACAGGGAGCCAAAAACATTCAGTACTTC.

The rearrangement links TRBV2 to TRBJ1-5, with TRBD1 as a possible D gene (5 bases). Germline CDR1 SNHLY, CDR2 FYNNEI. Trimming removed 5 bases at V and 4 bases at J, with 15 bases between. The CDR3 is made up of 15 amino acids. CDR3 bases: TGTGCCAGCAGTCAGGGCCCCCCGGGGAATCAGCCCCAGCATTTT. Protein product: CASSQGPPGNQPQHF. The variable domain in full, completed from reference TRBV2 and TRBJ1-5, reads EPEVTQTPSHQVTQMGQEVILRCVPISNHLYFYWYRQILGQKVEFLVSFYNNEISEKSEIFDDQFSVERPDGSNFTLKIRSTKLEDSAMYFCASSQGPPGNQPQHFGDGTRLSIL.

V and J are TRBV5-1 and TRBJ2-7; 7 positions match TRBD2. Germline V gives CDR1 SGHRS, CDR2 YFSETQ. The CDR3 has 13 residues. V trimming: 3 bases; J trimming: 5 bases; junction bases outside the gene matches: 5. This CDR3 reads CASSSTSSNEQYF. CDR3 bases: TGCGCCAGCAGCTCGACTAGCAGCAACGAGCAGTACTTC.

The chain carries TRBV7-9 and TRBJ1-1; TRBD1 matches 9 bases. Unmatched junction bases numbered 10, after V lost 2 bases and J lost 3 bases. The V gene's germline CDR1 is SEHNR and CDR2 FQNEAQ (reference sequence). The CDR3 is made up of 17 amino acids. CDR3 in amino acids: CASSLNYRGPDHTEAFF. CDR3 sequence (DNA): TGTGCCAGCAGCTTAAATTACAGGGGGCCGGATCACACTGAAGCTTTCTTT.

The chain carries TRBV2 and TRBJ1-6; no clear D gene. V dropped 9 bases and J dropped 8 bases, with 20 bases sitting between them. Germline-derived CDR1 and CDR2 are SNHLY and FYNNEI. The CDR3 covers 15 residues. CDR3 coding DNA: TGTGCCAGTATCTTGGCCATTCTAATGGATTCACCCCTCCACTTT. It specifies CASILAILMDSPLHF.

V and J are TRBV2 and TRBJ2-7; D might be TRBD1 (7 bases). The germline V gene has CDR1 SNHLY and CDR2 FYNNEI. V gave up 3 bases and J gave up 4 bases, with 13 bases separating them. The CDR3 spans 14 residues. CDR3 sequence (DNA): TGTGCCAGCAGTGACGGCAGGGGGGCATACGAGCAGTACTTC. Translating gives CASSDGRGAYEQYF.

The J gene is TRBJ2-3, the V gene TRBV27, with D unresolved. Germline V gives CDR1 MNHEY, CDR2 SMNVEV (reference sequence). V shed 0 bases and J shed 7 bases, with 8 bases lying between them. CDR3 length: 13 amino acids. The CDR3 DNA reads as TGTGCCAGCAGTTTATCGAGTAGGAATACGCAGTATTTT. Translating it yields CASSLSSRNTQYF.

Written as DNA, the CDR3 is TGTGCCAGCAGCTTTAGACCGGGCCCCAACTATGGCTACACCTTC. Translating gives CASSFRPGPNYGYTF. V is TRBV7-6 and J is TRBJ1-2; no clear D gene. The CDR3 extends over 15 amino acids. With 3 bases removed from V and 2 bases from J, the gap between germline ends came to 13 bases. CDR1 is SGHVS and CDR2 is FNYEAQ in the germline V gene.

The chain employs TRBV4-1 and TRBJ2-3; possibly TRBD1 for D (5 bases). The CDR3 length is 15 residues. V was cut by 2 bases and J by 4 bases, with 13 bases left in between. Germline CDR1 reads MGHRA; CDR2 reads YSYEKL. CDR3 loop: CASSQRGSAADTQYF. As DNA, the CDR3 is TGCGCCAGCAGCCAAAGGGGAAGTGCAGCAGATACGCAGTATTTT.

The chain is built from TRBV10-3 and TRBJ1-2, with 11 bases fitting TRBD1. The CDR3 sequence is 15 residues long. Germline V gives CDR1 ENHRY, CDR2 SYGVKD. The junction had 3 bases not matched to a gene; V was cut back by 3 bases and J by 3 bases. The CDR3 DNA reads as TGTGCCATCAGTGATCCGGGACAGGGGGACTATGGCTACACCTTC. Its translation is CAISDPGQGDYGYTF.

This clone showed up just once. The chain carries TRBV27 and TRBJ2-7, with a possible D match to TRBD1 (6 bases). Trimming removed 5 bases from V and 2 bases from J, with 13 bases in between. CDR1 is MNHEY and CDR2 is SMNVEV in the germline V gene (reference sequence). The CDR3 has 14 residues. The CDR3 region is CASSPWAGAYEQYF. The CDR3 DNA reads TGTGCCAGCAGTCCGTGGGCAGGGGCCTACGAGCAGTACTTC.

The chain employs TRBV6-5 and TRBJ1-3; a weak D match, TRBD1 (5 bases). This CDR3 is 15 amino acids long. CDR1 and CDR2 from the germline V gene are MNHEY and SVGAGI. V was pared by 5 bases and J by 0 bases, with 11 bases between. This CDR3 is CASSQAGLSGNTIYF. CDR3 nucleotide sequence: TGTGCCAGCAGTCAGGCGGGGCTCTCTGGAAACACCATATATTTT.